The rows below give T cell receptor beta chains drawn from one sample of a study of cytomegalovirus exposure and HLA in healthy donors. Only in-frame clones appear in the TCRdb table, and some are missing; sequencing was by immunoSEQ multiplex PCR. The repertoire includes roughly 190,000 clones, 80% to 90% of them detected once, and under 2% sits in the top ten. The sample taken for sequencing was PBMCs. Receptors originate from a man aged 35 to 55 in good health and CMV-seropositive. Each CDR3 is given with its conserved first and last residue. The D gene is left open where the match is weak. Only some rows state a clone size, as once, few, many or a class for expanded clones.

TRBJ2-1 - TRBD2 TRBV7-2 TGTGCCAGCAGCTTCGCCGAGACTAGCGGGAGCCAGCAGTTCTTC CASSFAETSGSQQFF
TRBJ1-2 - TRBD1 TRBV25-1 TGTGCCAGCAGTGAGGCAGGGGGCTATGGCTACACCTTC CASSEAGGYGYTF
TRBJ2-3 once - TRBV5-4 TGTGCCAGCAGCTTGCTCGGACAGCCGAGCACAGATACGCAGTATTTT CASSLLGQPSTDTQYF
TRBJ2-7 - TRBD2 TRBV4-3 TGCGCCAGCAGCCAAGACGGGCTAGCGGGCTACGAGCAGTACTTC CASSQDGLAGYEQYF
TRBJ2-7 - TRBD1 TRBV6-5 TGTGCCAGCAGTTTACAGGGGGCGACCTACGAGCAGTACTTC CASSLQGATYEQYF
TRBJ1-4 once TRBD1 TRBV28 TGTGCCAGCAGGTCGAGACAGGGGGCTGGTGAAAAACTGTTTTTT CASRSRQGAGEKLFF
TRBJ2-7 - TRBD2 TRBV27 TGTGCCAGCAGTTTACGGGCGGGGGGCTGGGGCGAGCAGTACTTC CASSLRAGGWGEQYF
TRBJ2-1 - TRBD2 TRBV30 TGTGCCTGGAAGGCTAGCGGGACCCAAAAGGGGCAGTTCTTC CAWKASGTQKGQFF
TRBJ2-3 - - TRBV27 TGTGCCAGCAGTTACAGGGCAGATACGCAGTATTTT CASSYRADTQYF
TRBJ2-4 few TRBD2 TRBV28 TGTGCCAGCAGTTTGTCTAGCGGGAAGGAAAACATTCAGTACTTC CASSLSSGKENIQYF
TRBJ2-2 - - TRBV7-9 TGTGCCAGCAGCTCCGTTAGCTCCGGGGAGCTGTTTTTT CASSSVSSGELFF
TRBJ1-5 - TRBD1 TRBV6-1 TGTGCCAGCAGTCAGGACAGGGCTCAGCCCCAGCATTTT CASSQDRAQPQHF
TRBJ2-7 - TRBD1 TRBV10-3 TGTGCCATCAGTGAGGGGACAGAGTCCTACGAGCAGTACTTC CAISEGTESYEQYF
TRBJ1-5 - TRBD1 TRBV4-3 TGCGCCAGCAGCCAAGGGCACAGGGGGCCCAATCAGCCCCAGCATTTT CASSQGHRGPNQPQHF
TRBJ1-2 - - TRBV5-4 TGTGCCAGCAGCTTTGAGCGACGGAACTATGGCTACACCTTC CASSFERRNYGYTF
TRBJ1-1 once - TRBV11-2 TGTGCCACCACCCCGGTTCCTGGCACTGAAGCTTTCTTT CATTPVPGTEAFF
TRBJ2-1 - TRBD2 TRBV5-1 TGCGCCAGCAGCTTGGGGGGGACTAGCGGGAATGAGCAGTTCTTC CASSLGGTSGNEQFF
TRBJ2-7 - TRBD1 TRBV6-5 TGTGCCACCCGACAGGGGTTGTACGAGCAGTACTTC CATRQGLYEQYF
TRBJ1-5 - TRBD1 TRBV6-1 TGTGCCAGCAGTGATTGGGACAGGCGACGGAATCAGCCCCAGCATTTT CASSDWDRRRNQPQHF
TRBJ1-4 - TRBD1 TRBV28 TGTGCCAGCAGGAGGGGGCTGGGTGAAAAACTGTTTTTT CASRRGLGEKLFF
TRBJ1-6 - - TRBV5-4 TGTGCCAGCAGCTTGGGTAGGGGCGGTGGATCGAATTCACCCCTCCACTTT CASSLGRGGGSNSPLHF
TRBJ1-5 - TRBD1 TRBV19 TGTGCCAGTATGAACAGGGGGCTTTTTCAGCCCCAGCATTTT CASMNRGLFQPQHF
TRBJ2-5 - TRBD2 TRBV5-1 TGCGCCAGCAGCTTTGCAGCTGACCCGGGACTAGCGGGAGGGCCGGAAGAGACCCAGTACTTC CASSFAADPGLAGGPEETQYF
TRBJ2-7 - TRBD1 TRBV27 TGTGCCAGCAGTTTGCTCCCGGACAGGGTCTACGAGCAGTACTTC CASSLLPDRVYEQYF
TRBJ2-7 - - TRBV7-8 TGTGCCAGCAGCCTTTTAGCGGCTCCCTACGAGCAGTACTTC CASSLLAAPYEQYF
TRBJ2-7 - - TRBV10-3 TGTGCCATCAGTGAGCCTAGCGCCTTCTACGAGCAGTACTTC CAISEPSAFYEQYF
TRBJ2-7 - - TRBV15 TGTGCCACCAGCAGAGATATGAGCTCCTACGAGCAGTACTTC CATSRDMSSYEQYF
TRBJ1-1 - - TRBV9 TGTGCCAGCAGCGTAGGCGGGGGCCTACCGGGGGAAACTGAAGCTTTCTTT CASSVGGGLPGETEAFF
TRBJ1-1 - - TRBV28 TGTGCCAGCTCCCCCTGGAACACTGAAGCTTTCTTT CASSPWNTEAFF
TRBJ2-1 - TRBD2 TRBV10-1 TGCGCCAGCAGTGAGTCCAAAGCGGGGCCCCGCAGTCCTTCGGGGAATGAGCAGTTCTTC CASSESKAGPRSPSGNEQFF
TRBJ2-3 - TRBD1 TRBV9 TGTGCCAGCAGCGTACACAGGGGAGTCGCAGATACGCAGTATTTT CASSVHRGVADTQYF
TRBJ2-5 few TRBD2 TRBV28 TGTGCCAGCAGCGTGACTAGCGGGAGAGGGGAGACCCAGTACTTC CASSVTSGRGETQYF
TRBJ2-1 few - TRBV5-1 TGCGCCAGCAGATTGGAACTACCAGGGAATGAGCAGTTCTTC CASRLELPGNEQFF
TRBJ1-5 - TRBD1 TRBV19 TGTGCCAGTGACAGGGATTGGAGCAATCAGCCCCAGCATTTT CASDRDWSNQPQHF
TRBJ2-2 - TRBD1 TRBV2 TGTGCCAGCAGTGTAGGACAGGGGAACACCGGGGAGCTGTTTTTT CASSVGQGNTGELFF
TRBJ2-7 few - TRBV7-8 TGTGCCAGCAGCATCCGGGCCTACGAGCAGTACTTC CASSIRAYEQYF
TRBJ2-5 few - TRBV4-1 TGCGCCAGCAGCCCCGCGGAAGGGGCGCAGGGGGAGACCCAGTACTTC CASSPAEGAQGETQYF
TRBJ2-1 - TRBD2 TRBV9 TGTGCCAGCAGCAGCACCACACCGGGACTAGGAAACTACAATGAGCAGTTCTTC CASSSTTPGLGNYNEQFF
TRBJ2-2 - - TRBV5-1 TGCGCCAGCAGCTGGAAGGGGCGCAGCTCGAACACCGGGGAGCTGTTTTTT CASSWKGRSSNTGELFF
TRBJ1-4 once - TRBV2 TGTGCCAGCAGTCTCCCCGCGGGGGTGAAGGTCCTTGAAGAAAAACTGTTTTTT CASSLPAGVKVLEEKLFF